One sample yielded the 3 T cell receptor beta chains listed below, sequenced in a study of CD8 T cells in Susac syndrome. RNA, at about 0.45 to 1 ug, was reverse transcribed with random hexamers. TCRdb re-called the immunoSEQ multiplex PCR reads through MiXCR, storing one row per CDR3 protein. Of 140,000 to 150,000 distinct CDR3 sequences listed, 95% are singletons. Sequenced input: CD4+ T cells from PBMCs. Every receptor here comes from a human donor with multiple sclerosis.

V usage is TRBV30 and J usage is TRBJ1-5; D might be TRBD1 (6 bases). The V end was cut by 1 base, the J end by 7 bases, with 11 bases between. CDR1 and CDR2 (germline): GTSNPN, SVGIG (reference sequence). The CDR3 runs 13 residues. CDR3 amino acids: CAWSEDRGQPQHF. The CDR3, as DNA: TGTGCCTGGAGTGAGGACAGAGGACAGCCCCAGCATTTT.

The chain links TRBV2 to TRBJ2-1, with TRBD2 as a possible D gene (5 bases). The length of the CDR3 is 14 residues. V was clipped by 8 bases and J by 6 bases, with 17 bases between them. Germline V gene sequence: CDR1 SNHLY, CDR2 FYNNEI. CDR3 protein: CASQIDPRGNEQFF. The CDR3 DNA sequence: TGTGCCAGCCAAATCGACCCCCGGGGCAATGAGCAGTTCTTC.

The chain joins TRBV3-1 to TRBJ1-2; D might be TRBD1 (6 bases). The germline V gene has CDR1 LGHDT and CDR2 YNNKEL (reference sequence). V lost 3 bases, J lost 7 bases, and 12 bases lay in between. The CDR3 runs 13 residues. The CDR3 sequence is CASSHLDRPGYTF. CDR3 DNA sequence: TGTGCCAGCAGCCATCTCGACAGGCCTGGCTACACCTTC.